The present T cell receptor (beta chain) was sequenced within a study of CD8 T cells in Susac syndrome. An amount of RNA that ranged from roughly 0.45 to 1 ug was reverse transcribed with random hexamers. By means of immunoSEQ multiplex PCR, TCR beta CDR3 spanning 54 Vbeta and 13 Jbeta underwent amplification. From the immunoSEQ multiplex PCR reads, TCRdb called clonotypes with MiXCR, one entry per CDR3 protein. The sample has tens of thousands of distinct CDR3 sequences; 96% are singletons. The CDR3 spans 14 residues. J gave up 2 bases and V 7 bases, and 7 bases lay outside the gene matches. Germline V gives CDR1 SQVTM, CDR2 ANQGSEA. FACS was used to enrich TEMRA cells, whereas the CD8+ and CD4+ T cells were obtained by negative isolation.

This TCR was recovered from a human donor with multiple sclerosis. The V and J genes are TRBV29-1 and TRBJ2-3, with 9 positions matching TRBD1. The sample comprised CD4+ T cells from PBMCs. As DNA, the CDR3 is TGCAGCGCCCGGGACAGGGCTGCCACAGATACGCAGTATTTT. It is translated as CSARDRAATDTQYF.